The clone carrying this T cell receptor (beta chain) was counted only a few times. The data stem from a study of cytomegalovirus exposure and HLA in healthy donors. Use of 60 Vbeta and 13 Jbeta primers characterized the PCR. TCRdb's table, derived via immunoSEQ multiplex PCR, lists solely in-frame clones and lacks some. The sample contains 250,000 to 300,000 clones, approximately 85% of which appear only once. The CDR3 extends over 16 amino acids. CDR1 SGDLS and CDR2 YYNGEE come from the germline V gene. V lost 4 bases to trimming and J lost 3 bases, with 17 bases between them. The receptor was isolated from a woman aged 40 to 50 in good health and CMV-seropositive. Input material: PBMCs. This chain uses TRBV9 with TRBJ2-1; D unresolved. In DNA form, the CDR3 reads TGTGCCAGCAGCTCGAATGGCGGAGCCCTCTACAATGAGCAGTTCTTC. Translation gives CASSSNGGALYNEQFF.